This T cell receptor (beta chain) was captured in a study of graft-versus-host responses after intestinal transplantation. Background on the study: Transplant types were multivisceral, liver-intestinal, or isolated intestinal. All recipients were given anti-thymocyte globulin induction, and tacrolimus and steroids were then administered for around three years. Study results and limitations: GvH clones were found in recipient marrow; some appeared first in ileum or blood. GvH clone levels peaked in circulation, and this peak was associated with early post-transplant HvG declines.

Assay used: immunoSEQ multiplex PCR; TCRdb lists only in-frame clones, some missing. Here the sample spans about 22,000 clones, roughly 72% being singletons. Graft samples were processed, releasing intraepithelial and lamina propria lymphocytes. After removal of 5 bases from V and 3 bases from J, the junction contained 3 bases not matched to a gene. Germline loops: CDR1 MNHNS, CDR2 SASEGT. CDR3 length: 14 amino acids. This clone was seen only a few times. Its antigen remains unknown. The J gene is TRBJ2-7, the V gene TRBV6-1; 11 bases agree with TRBD1. The source was ileum tissue, collected 12 days after intestinal transplant. This receptor was taken from a human patient who received an intestinal transplant, so some T cells may come from the graft donor. CDR3 in DNA: TGTGCCAGCAGTCCGGGACAGGGGGACTACGAGCAGTACTTC. It is translated as CASSPGQGDYEQYF.